This T cell receptor beta chain was identified in a study of T-cell memory formation after mild COVID-19. The V gene lost 7 bases and the J gene lost 4 bases, with 11 bases spanning the gap. Germline V gene lookup returns CDR1 ENHRY and CDR2 SYGVKD. The CDR3 runs 13 residues. This clonotype was counted a few times. Constant-segment-primed 5'RACE gave TCR alpha and TCR beta cDNA libraries with sample barcodes and UMIs. TCRdb analysed the 5' RACE reads with MiXCR anew, one entry per CDR3 protein. The sample carries approximately 100,000 distinct CDR3 sequences, 15% to 20% recorded once. The sample comprised PBMCs or a T cell subset sorted from them (not recorded which). This clonotype was sampled from an adult woman who had mild COVID-19 (a few samples of this study predate the infection). Cell type and time point are not known. The chain is built from TRBV10-3 and TRBJ2-1, with D unclear. CDR3 in amino acids: CAITEDGYNEQFF. The CDR3 nucleotides are TGTGCCATCACCGAGGACGGTTACAATGAGCAGTTCTTC.